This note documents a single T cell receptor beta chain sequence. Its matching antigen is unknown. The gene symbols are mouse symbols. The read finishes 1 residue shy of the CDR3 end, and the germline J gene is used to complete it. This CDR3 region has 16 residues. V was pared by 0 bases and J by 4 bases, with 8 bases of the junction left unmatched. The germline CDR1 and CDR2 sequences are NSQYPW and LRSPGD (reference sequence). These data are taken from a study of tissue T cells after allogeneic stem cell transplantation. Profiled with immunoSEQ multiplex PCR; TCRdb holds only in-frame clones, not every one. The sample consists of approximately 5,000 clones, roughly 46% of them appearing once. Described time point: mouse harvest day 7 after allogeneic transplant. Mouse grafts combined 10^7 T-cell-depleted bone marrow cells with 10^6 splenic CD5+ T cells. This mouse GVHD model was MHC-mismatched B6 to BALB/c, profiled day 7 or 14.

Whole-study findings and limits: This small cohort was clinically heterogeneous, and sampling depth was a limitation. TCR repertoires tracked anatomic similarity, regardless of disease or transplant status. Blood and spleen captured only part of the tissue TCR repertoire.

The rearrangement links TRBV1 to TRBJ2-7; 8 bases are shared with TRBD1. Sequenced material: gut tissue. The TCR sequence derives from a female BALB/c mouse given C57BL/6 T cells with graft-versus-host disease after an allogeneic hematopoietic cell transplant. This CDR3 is CTCSADEGQASYEQYF. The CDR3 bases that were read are TGCACCTGCAGTGCAGATGAGGGACAGGCTTCATATGAACAGTAC.